The rows below give T cell receptor beta chains drawn from one sample of a study of blood T cell repertoires in COVID-19. Produced via immunoSEQ multiplex PCR; TCRdb's table is partial and in-frame only. Of approximately 110,000 clones in the sample, 65% to 80% were seen once. The specimen was peripheral blood. The receptors shown here come from a human donor with acute or convalescent COVID-19. The donor label of this sample is uncertain. Each CDR3 is given with its conserved first and last residue. D genes are given only for firm matches. The size of a clone is reported for some rows only, either as once, few or many, or as a class for expanded clones.

abundance	v_gene	j_gene	d_gene	len	CDR3nt	CDR3aa
.	TRBV24-1	TRBJ2-2	TRBD2	15	TGTGCCACCAGGGGGACTAGCAGAGGGACCGGGGAGCTGTTTTTT	CATRGTSRGTGELFF
.	TRBV24-1	TRBJ1-2	.	15	TGTGCCACCAGTGAGGGGGCGAATGGAAACTATGGCTACACCTTC	CATSEGANGNYGYTF
.	TRBV19	TRBJ2-1	.	14	TGTGCCAGTATGGCGGGTTGGTCCTACAATGAGCAGTTCTTC	CASMAGWSYNEQFF
.	TRBV6-5	TRBJ1-6	.	12	TGTGCCAGCAGCACCGGTGAGACACCCCTCCACTTT	CASSTGETPLHF
.	TRBV2	TRBJ2-7	TRBD2	15	TGTGCCAGAGGGACTAGCGGGGGGCCGACCTACGAGCAGTACTTC	CARGTSGGPTYEQYF
.	TRBV4-1	TRBJ2-3	.	13	TGCGCCAGCAGCCAGGTGGCGGTTGATACGCAGTATTTT	CASSQVAVDTQYF
.	TRBV12-3/TRBV12-4	TRBJ2-7	.	13	TGTGCCAGCAGTTTAGTCCCCCTAGCGCGGCAGTACTTC	CASSLVPLARQYF
.	TRBV6-5	TRBJ1-3	.	15	TGTGCCAGCACCTCCGACATCCGCTCTGGAAACACCATATATTTT	CASTSDIRSGNTIYF
.	TRBV14	TRBJ1-1	.	13	TGTGCCAGCAGCCAAGCCATGAACACTGAAGCTTTCTTT	CASSQAMNTEAFF
.	TRBV2	TRBJ2-1	.	15	TGTGCCAGCAGCCCCACAGGATCTACCTACAATGAGCAGTTCTTC	CASSPTGSTYNEQFF
once	TRBV11-2	TRBJ1-5	TRBD1	16	TGTGCCAGCAGCTTGACAGGGGCGTCGGGCAATCAGCCCCAGCATTTT	CASSLTGASGNQPQHF
few	TRBV5-1	TRBJ1-2	TRBD1	14	TGCGCCAGCAGCTTGGACAGGGGGCTAGGTGGCTACACCTTC	CASSLDRGLGGYTF
once	TRBV28	TRBJ1-2	TRBD1	14	TGTGCCAGCAGGAGGCAGGGGGCAGACTATGGCTACACCTTC	CASRRQGADYGYTF
many	TRBV6-5	TRBJ1-1	TRBD1	14	TGTGCCAGCAGTTTAGGGACAGGGAACACTGAAGCTTTCTTT	CASSLGTGNTEAFF
.	TRBV24-1	TRBJ2-2	.	14	TGTGCCACCAGTCATAGGACTCTCACCGGGGAGCTGTTTTTT	CATSHRTLTGELFF
.	TRBV7-2	TRBJ1-2	.	13	TGTGCCAGCAGCTTACAGGATAACTATGGCTACACCTTC	CASSLQDNYGYTF
.	TRBV4-1	TRBJ1-2	TRBD1	15	TGCGCCAGCAGCCAAGTTCCGGGACAGGGTTCTGGCTACACCTTC	CASSQVPGQGSGYTF
.	TRBV5-1	TRBJ2-1	TRBD2	15	TGCGCCAGCAGCCGAGAGCGGGGGAGGTACAATGAGCAGTTCTTC	CASSRERGRYNEQFF
.	TRBV4-1	TRBJ1-1	.	13	TGCGCCAGCAGCCAAGACAAGAACACTGAAGCTTTCTTT	CASSQDKNTEAFF
few	TRBV6-6	TRBJ1-5	.	14	TGTGCCAGCAGTTACGGTAGCGGCAATCAGCCCCAGCATTTT	CASSYGSGNQPQHF
.	TRBV7-6	TRBJ2-5	.	17	TGTGCCAGCAGCTATCCTCAAGGGGGGGCTCCGGAAGAGACCCAGTACTTC	CASSYPQGGAPEETQYF
few	TRBV20-1	TRBJ1-3	.	15	TGCAGTGCTAGTATCAAGGGACACTCTGGAAACACCATATATTTT	CSASIKGHSGNTIYF
.	TRBV13	TRBJ2-3	TRBD1	15	TGTGCCAGCAGCTACCCGGACAGGGCGAAAGATACGCAGTATTTT	CASSYPDRAKDTQYF
few	TRBV18	TRBJ1-5	.	14	TGTGCCAGCTCACCAAAGAGGGTCAATCAGCCCCAGCATTTT	CASSPKRVNQPQHF